This T cell receptor (beta chain) appears in the sequencing data of a study of control samples from healthy donors and cancer patients. TCRdb's copy holds only in-frame clones and misses some; the assay was immunoSEQ multiplex PCR. The sample shows about 98,000 clones, almost 85% of them seen only once. The V gene lost 2 bases and the J gene lost 4 bases, with 12 bases spanning the gap. The CDR3 runs 15 residues. The germline gives CDR1 MNHEY, CDR2 SVGAGI. This clone was found a few times. This TCR was recovered from a man between 60 and 70 years old in good health. Sequenced: blood. This chain links TRBV6-5 with TRBJ2-4; tentatively, D is TRBD2 (6 bases). As DNA, the CDR3 is TGTGCCAGCAGTTACGACGGGAGACCTAAAAACATTCAGTACTTC. It translates to CASSYDGRPKNIQYF.